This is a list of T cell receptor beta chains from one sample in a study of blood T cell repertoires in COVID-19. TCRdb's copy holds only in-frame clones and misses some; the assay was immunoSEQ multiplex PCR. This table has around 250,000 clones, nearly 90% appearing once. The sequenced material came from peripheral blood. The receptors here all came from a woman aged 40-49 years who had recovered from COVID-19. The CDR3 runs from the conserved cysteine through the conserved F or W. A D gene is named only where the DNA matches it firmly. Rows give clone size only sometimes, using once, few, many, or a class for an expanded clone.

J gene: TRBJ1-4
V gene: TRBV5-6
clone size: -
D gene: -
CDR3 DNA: TGTGCCAGCAGCTTGACCGTCACCGGGGAAAAACTGTTTTTT
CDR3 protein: CASSLTVTGEKLFF

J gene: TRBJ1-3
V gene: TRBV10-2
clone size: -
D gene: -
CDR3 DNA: TGCGCCAGCAGCAGATCCTCAACTGGAAACACCATATATTTT
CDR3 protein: CASSRSSTGNTIYF

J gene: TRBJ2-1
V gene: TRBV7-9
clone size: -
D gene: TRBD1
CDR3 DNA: TGTGCCAGCAGCTTAGGCAGGGGGCAAGTGGATGAGCAGTTCTTC
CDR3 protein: CASSLGRGQVDEQFF

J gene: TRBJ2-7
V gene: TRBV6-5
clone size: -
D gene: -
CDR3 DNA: TGTGCCAGCAGTTACGGAGGGGAAGGCTACGAGCAGTACTTC
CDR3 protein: CASSYGGEGYEQYF

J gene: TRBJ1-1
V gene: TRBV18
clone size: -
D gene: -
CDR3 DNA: TGTGCCAGCTCACCACGCGAGCCCCCTGAAGCTTTCTTT
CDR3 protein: CASSPREPPEAFF

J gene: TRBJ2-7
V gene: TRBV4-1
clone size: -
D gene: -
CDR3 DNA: TGCGCCAGCAGCCAAGATCAGGGGATCGAGCAGTACTTC
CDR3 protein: CASSQDQGIEQYF

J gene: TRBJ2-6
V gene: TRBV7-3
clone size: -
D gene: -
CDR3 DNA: TGTGCCAGTTCACAGGGCTCATCTGGGGCCAACGTCCTGACTTTC
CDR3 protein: CASSQGSSGANVLTF

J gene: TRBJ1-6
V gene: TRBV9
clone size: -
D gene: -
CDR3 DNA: TGTGCCAGCAGCCTCGGGAGGGGGAATTCACCCCTCCACTTT
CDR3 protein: CASSLGRGNSPLHF

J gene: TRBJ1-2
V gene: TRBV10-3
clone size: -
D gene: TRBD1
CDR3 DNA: TGTGCCATCAGTCCCGGGACAGGAAGCTATGGCTACACCTTC
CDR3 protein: CAISPGTGSYGYTF

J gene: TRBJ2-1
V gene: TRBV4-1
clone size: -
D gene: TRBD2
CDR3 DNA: TGCGCCAGCAGCCAAGCGGCTAGCGGGACCTACAATGAGCAGTTCTTC
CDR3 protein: CASSQAASGTYNEQFF

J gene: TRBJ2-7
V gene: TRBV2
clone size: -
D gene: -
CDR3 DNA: TGTGCCAGCAGTGATGGGCTCCTCTACGAGCAGTACTTC
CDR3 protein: CASSDGLLYEQYF

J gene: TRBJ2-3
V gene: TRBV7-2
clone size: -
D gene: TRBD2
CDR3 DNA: TGTGCCAGCAGCCCGGGGACTAGTATCTCAGATACGCAGTATTTT
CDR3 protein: CASSPGTSISDTQYF

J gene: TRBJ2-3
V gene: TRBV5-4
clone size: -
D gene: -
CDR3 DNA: TGTGCCAGCAGCTTGGCGGGAGTTATAGATACGCAGTATTTT
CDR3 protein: CASSLAGVIDTQYF

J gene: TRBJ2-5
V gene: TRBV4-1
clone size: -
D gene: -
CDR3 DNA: TGCGCCAGCAGCCCGGACGAGCGGCGATCTCAAGAGACCCAGTACTTC
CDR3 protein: CASSPDERRSQETQYF

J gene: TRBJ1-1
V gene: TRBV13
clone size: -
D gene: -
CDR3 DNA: TGTGCCAGCAGCTTAGAGACGGGCAGAGGGGGTACGAACACTGAAGCTTTCTTT
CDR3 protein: CASSLETGRGGTNTEAFF

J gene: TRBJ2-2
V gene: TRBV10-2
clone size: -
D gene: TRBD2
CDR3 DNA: TGCGCTACAGCAACTGAACTAGCGGGGGGGCCGTTTACCGGGGAGCTGTTTTTT
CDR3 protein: CATATELAGGPFTGELFF

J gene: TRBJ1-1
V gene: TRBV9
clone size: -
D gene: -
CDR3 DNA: TGTGCCAGCAGCGACGGAGTGAACACTGAAGCTTTCTTT
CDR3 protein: CASSDGVNTEAFF

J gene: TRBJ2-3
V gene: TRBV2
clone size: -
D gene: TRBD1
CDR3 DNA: TGTGCCAGCAGTCAACAGGGGTCCACAGATACGCAGTATTTT
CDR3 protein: CASSQQGSTDTQYF

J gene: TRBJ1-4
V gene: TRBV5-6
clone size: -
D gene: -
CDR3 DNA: TGTGCCAGCGGACCCAGGGGAGATGAAAAACTGTTTTTT
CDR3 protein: CASGPRGDEKLFF

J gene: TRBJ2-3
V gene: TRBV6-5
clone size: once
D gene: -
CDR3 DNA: TGTGCCAGCAGTTACTCCGGTCGAAGAGATACGCAGTATTTT
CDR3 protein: CASSYSGRRDTQYF

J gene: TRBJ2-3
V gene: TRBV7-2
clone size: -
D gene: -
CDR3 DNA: TGTGCCAGCAGCTTACAGCGCCCGGATACGCAGTATTTT
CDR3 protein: CASSLQRPDTQYF

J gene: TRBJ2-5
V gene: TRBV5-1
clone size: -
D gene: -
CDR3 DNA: TGCGCCAGCAGCCTGGACCCAGGGTTAGAGACCCAGTACTTC
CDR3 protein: CASSLDPGLETQYF

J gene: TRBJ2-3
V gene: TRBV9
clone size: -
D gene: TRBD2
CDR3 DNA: TGTGCCAGCAGCGTACAGACTAGCGGCACAGATACGCAGTATTTT
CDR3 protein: CASSVQTSGTDTQYF

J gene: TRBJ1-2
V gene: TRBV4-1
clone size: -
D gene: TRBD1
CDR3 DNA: TGCGCCAGCAGATCTCCGGGACAGAGCTATGGCTACACCTTC
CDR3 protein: CASRSPGQSYGYTF

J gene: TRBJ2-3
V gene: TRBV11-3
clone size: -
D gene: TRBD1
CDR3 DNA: TGTGCCAGCAGCTCCGGGACAGCTAGCACAGATACGCAGTATTTT
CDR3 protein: CASSSGTASTDTQYF

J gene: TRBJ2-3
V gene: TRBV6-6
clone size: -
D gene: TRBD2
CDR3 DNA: TGTGCCAGCAGTCCCCGCCGAGGGCTAGCGGGCACAGATACGCAGTATTTT
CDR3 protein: CASSPRRGLAGTDTQYF

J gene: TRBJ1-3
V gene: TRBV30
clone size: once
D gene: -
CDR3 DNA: TGTGCCTGGAGAATTGGGACTACTGGAAACACCATATATTTT
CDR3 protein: CAWRIGTTGNTIYF

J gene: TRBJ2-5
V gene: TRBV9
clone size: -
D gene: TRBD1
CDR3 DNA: TGTGCCAGCAGCGTGGGGACAGGCTCCCAAGAGACCCAGTACTTC
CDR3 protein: CASSVGTGSQETQYF

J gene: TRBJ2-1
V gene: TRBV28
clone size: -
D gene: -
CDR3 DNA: TGTGCCAGCAGTAGCGTAGGCGATGAGCAGTTCTTC
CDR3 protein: CASSSVGDEQFF

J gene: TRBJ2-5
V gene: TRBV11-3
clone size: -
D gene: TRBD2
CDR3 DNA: TGTGCCAGCAGCTTCGGGACTAGCGGGATCGGGGAGACCCAGTACTTC
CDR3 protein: CASSFGTSGIGETQYF

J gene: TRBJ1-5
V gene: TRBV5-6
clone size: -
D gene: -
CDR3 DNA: TGTGCCAGCAGCCACGGAACAGGGCAACAGCCCCAGCATTTT
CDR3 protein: CASSHGTGQQPQHF

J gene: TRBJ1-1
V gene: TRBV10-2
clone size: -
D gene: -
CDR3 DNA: TGCGCCAGCAGGGCTGAGGATCCCACTGAAGCTTTCTTT
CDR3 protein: CASRAEDPTEAFF

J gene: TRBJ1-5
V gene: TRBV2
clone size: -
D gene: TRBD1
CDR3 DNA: TGTGCCAGCAGCGGTGACAGGGGGTACAATCAGCCCCAGCATTTT
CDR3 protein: CASSGDRGYNQPQHF

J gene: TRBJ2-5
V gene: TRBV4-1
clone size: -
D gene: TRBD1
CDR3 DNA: TGCGCCAGCAGCCAAGTCGGGCCAGGGGGCAAGACCCAGTACTTC
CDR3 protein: CASSQVGPGGKTQYF

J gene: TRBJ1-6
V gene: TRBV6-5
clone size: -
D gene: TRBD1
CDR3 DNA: TGTGCCAGCAGTTCAGACAGGGGATCAGGTTATTCACCCCTCCACTTT
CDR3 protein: CASSSDRGSGYSPLHF

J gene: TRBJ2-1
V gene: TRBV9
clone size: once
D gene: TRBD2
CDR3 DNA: TGTGCCAGCAGCTCACCCGGGACTACACCCTACAATGAGCAGTTCTTC
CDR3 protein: CASSSPGTTPYNEQFF

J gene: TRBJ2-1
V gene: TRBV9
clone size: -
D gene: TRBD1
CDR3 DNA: TGTGCCAGCAGCTCCTGGACAGGGGCAGACTACGAGCAGTTCTTC
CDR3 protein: CASSSWTGADYEQFF

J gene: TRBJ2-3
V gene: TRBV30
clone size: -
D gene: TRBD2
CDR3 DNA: TGTGCCTGGAGCGCCGGGGGGATAGATACGCAGTATTTT
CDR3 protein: CAWSAGGIDTQYF

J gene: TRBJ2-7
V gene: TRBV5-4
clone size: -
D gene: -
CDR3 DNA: TGTGCCAGCAGTGACAGGTCGAGCTCCTACGAGCAGTACTTC
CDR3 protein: CASSDRSSSYEQYF

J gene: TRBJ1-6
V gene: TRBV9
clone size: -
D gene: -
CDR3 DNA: TGTGCCAGCAGCGTACAGGGGAGTAATTCACCCCTCCACTTT
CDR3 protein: CASSVQGSNSPLHF

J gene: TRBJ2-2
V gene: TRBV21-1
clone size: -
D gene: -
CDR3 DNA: TGTGCCAGCAGCACCGACAGGACCGGGGAGCTGTTTTTT
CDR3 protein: CASSTDRTGELFF

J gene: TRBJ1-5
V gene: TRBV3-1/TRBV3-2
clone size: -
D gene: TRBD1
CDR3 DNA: TGTGCCAGCAGCCAATCCGGGACAGGGGCCAATCAGCCCCAGCATTTT
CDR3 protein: CASSQSGTGANQPQHF

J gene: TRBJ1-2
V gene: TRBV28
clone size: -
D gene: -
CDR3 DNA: TGTGCCAGCAGTTCGGACGTTTTTACCCCAGCGGAAGCTAACTATGGCTACACCTTC
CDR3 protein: CASSSDVFTPAEANYGYTF

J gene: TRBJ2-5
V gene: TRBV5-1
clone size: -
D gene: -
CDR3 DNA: TGCGCCAGCAGCCCAGGACAGAGCCGGGAGACCCAGTACTTC
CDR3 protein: CASSPGQSRETQYF

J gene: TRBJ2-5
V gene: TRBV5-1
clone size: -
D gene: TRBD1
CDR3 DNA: TGCGCCAGCAGCGCCCCTAGAACAGGGGAGCAAGAGACCCAGTACTTC
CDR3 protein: CASSAPRTGEQETQYF

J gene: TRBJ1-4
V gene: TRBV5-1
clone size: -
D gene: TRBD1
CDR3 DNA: TGCGCCAGCAGCGGAGCCGGGACAGGGGAAAAACTGTTTTTT
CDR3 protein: CASSGAGTGEKLFF

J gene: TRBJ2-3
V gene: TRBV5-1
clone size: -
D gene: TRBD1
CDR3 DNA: TGCGCCAGCAGCTTGGAAGGGGGCGAAGATACGCAGTATTTT
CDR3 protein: CASSLEGGEDTQYF

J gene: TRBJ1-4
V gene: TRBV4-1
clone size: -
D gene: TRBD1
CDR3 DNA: TGCGCCAGCAGCCAAGGGGGACAGGGGGGTGAAAAACTGTTTTTT
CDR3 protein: CASSQGGQGGEKLFF

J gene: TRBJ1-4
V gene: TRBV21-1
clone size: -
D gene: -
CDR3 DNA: TGTGCCAGCAGCAATTTATACAGGGGGAATGAAAAACTGTTTTTT
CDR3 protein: CASSNLYRGNEKLFF

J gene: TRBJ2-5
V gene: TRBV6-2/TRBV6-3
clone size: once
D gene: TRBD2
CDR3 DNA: TGTGCCAGCAGTTACTCGACCCTTGGCGGGGGGGCTCAGACCCAGTACTTC
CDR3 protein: CASSYSTLGGGAQTQYF

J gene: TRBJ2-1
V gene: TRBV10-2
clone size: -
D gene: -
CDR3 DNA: TGCGCCAGCGTACCGGGACACCCTGGGGGCAATGAGCAGTTCTTC
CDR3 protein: CASVPGHPGGNEQFF

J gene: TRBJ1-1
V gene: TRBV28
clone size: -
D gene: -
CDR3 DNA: TGTGCCAGCAGTTTAGTCCAAGACAGAGCTTTCTTT
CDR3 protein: CASSLVQDRAFF

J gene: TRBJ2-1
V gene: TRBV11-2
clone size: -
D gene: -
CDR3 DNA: TGTGCCAGCAGAAAAATAGCCGGGTTCTCCGGGTACAATGAGCAGTTCTTC
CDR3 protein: CASRKIAGFSGYNEQFF

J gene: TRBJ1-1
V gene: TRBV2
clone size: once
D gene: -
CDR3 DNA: TGTGCCAGCAGTGAAGCGGTGGGCAGAATGAACACTGAAGCTTTCTTT
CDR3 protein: CASSEAVGRMNTEAFF

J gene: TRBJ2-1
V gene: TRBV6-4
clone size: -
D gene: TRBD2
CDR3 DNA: TGTGCCAGCAGTGAGCTAGCGGGAGGTATGTACAATGAGCAGTTCTTC
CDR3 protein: CASSELAGGMYNEQFF

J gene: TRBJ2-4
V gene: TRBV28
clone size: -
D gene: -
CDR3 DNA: TGTGCCAGCAGATCGGGTGTAAACATTCAGTACTTC
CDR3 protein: CASRSGVNIQYF

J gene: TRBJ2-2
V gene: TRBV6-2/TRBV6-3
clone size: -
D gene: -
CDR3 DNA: TGTGCCAGCAGTTTTTCTCGGACAGACAACACCGGGGAGCTGTTTTTT
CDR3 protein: CASSFSRTDNTGELFF

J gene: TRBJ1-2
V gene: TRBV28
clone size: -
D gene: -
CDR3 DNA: TGTGCCAGCAGCCAGGGATTCTATGGCTACACCTTC
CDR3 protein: CASSQGFYGYTF

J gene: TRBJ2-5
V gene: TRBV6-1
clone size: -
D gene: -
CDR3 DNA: TGTGCCAGCAGTGAAGGCGGGGGCACCTCCGAGACCCAGTACTTC
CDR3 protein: CASSEGGGTSETQYF

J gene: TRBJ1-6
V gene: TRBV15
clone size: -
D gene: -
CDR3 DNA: TGTGCCACCAGCAGAGACTGGGGGGGTTCCAGCTCCTATAATTCACCCCTCCACTTT
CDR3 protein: CATSRDWGGSSSYNSPLHF